The 23 T cell receptor beta chains below come from one sample, sequenced in a study of blood T cells in healthy people across ages. Then a second PCR, running roughly 7 to 11 cycles, was carried out with a sample-barcoded 5' primer and a J-beta primer mix. TCRdb ran MiXCR on the 5' RACE reads and lists one entry per CDR3 protein. The sample has about 970,000 distinct CDR3 sequences; roughly 51% are singletons. The material sequenced was blood. The receptors here all came from a woman in her sixties in good health.

The chain is built from TRBV14 and TRBJ2-1; 10 positions match TRBD2. With 2 bases clipped from V and 8 bases from J, the junction kept 6 bases outside the gene matches. The germline V gene has CDR1 SGHDN and CDR2 FVKESK. CDR3 length: 15 amino acids. CDR3 sequence: CASSQFLAGEDEQFF. CDR3 DNA: TGTGCCAGCAGCCAATTCCTAGCGGGAGAGGATGAGCAGTTCTTC.

Comment on this clonotype: At one end the junction does not follow the germline gene, possibly because of a read error. The rearrangement uses TRBV13 and TRBJ2-5, with D possibly being TRBD2 (6 bases). Per the germline V gene, CDR1 is PRHDT and CDR2 is FYEKMQ (reference sequence). This CDR3 contains 12 residues. In DNA, the CDR3 is TGTGCCAGCCGCGTAGGGGAGGAGACCCGGTACTTC. It codes for CASRVGEETRYF.

The sample holds one count of this clonotype. The rearrangement uses TRBV18 and TRBJ2-3, with D unclear. The germline V gene has CDR1 KGHSH and CDR2 LQKENI. The CDR3 is 14 residues long. V shed 3 bases and J shed 3 bases, with 10 bases lying between them. CDR3 DNA: TGTGCCAGCTCACCGCAAATAGGGACAGATACGCAGTATTTT. The encoded protein is CASSPQIGTDTQYF.

The V and J genes are TRBV4-1 and TRBJ1-1, with 9 bases that match TRBD1. V shed 6 bases, J shed 4 bases, and the junction held 15 bases outside the gene matches. The CDR3 loop spans 17 amino acids. Per germline, CDR1 MGHRA and CDR2 YSYEKL. The CDR3 sequence is CASSPGQGKTGATEAFF. CDR3 coding DNA: TGCGCCAGCAGTCCCGGACAGGGGAAAACGGGGGCCACTGAAGCTTTCTTT.

This clonotype turned up a few times. This chain joins TRBV12-3 or TRBV12-4 and TRBJ2-7; TRBD2 aligns across 8 bases. The CDR3 runs to 18 residues. Unmatched junction bases numbered 20, after V lost 9 bases and J lost 1 base. The CDR3 DNA is TGTGCCAGTTCAAGGGCAGAAGTTTTAGCGGGAAGGTCCTACGAGCAGTACTTC. This codes for CASSRAEVLAGRSYEQYF.

The rearrangement links TRBV20-1 to TRBJ2-1; 8 bases agree with TRBD2. Per the germline V gene, CDR1 is DFQATT and CDR2 is SNEGSKA (reference sequence). J gave up 9 bases and V 3 bases, and 16 bases lay outside the gene matches. CDR3 length: 16 amino acids. CDR3 sequence (DNA): TGCAGTGCTAGGCACCGTCCGGGACTAGTAATGGGTGAGCAGTTCTTC. Translated: CSARHRPGLVMGEQFF.

This sequence joins TRBV28 and TRBJ2-7, with 9 bases aligning to TRBD1. CDR1 and CDR2 (germline): MDHEN, SYDVKM. Trimming removed 5 bases from V and 2 bases from J; junction bases left unmatched: 7. There are 15 residues in the CDR3. CDR3 DNA sequence: TGTGCCAGCAGTCTCGGGACAGGGACCGCCTACGAGCAGTACTTC. Translated, it gives CASSLGTGTAYEQYF.

This clonotype has only a few counts. The rearrangement joins TRBV6-2 or TRBV6-3 to TRBJ2-6, with 7 bases fitting TRBD1. The V gene's germline CDR1 is MNHEY and CDR2 SVGEGT. There are 18 residues in the CDR3. The V segment lost 2 bases and the J segment 0 bases; nucleotides outside the gene matches: 7. CDR3 sequence reads: CASSYNPGQRSGANVLTF. The CDR3 DNA reads TGTGCCAGCAGTTACAACCCGGGACAGCGCTCTGGGGCCAACGTCCTGACTTTC.

J is TRBJ1-4 and V is TRBV5-1; D uncertain. CDR1 and CDR2 (germline): SGHRS, YFSETQ. The CDR3 runs 14 residues. V was clipped by 4 bases and J by 0 bases, with 7 bases between them. The CDR3, as DNA: TGCGCCAGCAGCCCTGTGGCAACTAATGAAAAACTGTTTTTT. Translated, it gives CASSPVATNEKLFF.

This clonotype was detected a few times. This chain connects TRBV12-3 or TRBV12-4 to TRBJ1-5, with 7 nucleotides matching TRBD1. This CDR3 has 13 amino acids. The junction had 8 bases not matched to a gene; V was cut back by 9 bases and J by 6 bases. CDR3 DNA: TGTGCCAGTGGGCAGGGGGGAGGTCAGCCCCAGCATTTT. Translated: CASGQGGGQPQHF.

CDR3 DNA: TGCAGCGTTCGGGCAGGGGGCATGAACGAGCAGTACTTC. Translation: CSVRAGGMNEQYF. The chain is built from TRBV29-1 and TRBJ2-7, with TRBD1 matching over 8 bases. In germline, CDR1 is SQVTM, CDR2 ANQGSEA. There are 13 residues in the CDR3. Trimming at V came to 5 bases and at J to 5 bases, leaving 8 bases not matched to a gene.

The V gene is TRBV7-2, the J gene TRBJ2-3, with D hard to call. The CDR3 contains 15 residues. CDR1 is SGHTA and CDR2 is FQGNSA in the germline V gene. Trimming shortened V by 5 bases and J by 8 bases, and 20 bases separated the two germline ends. The CDR3 region is CASSRRYTRTGTQYF. In nucleotides, the CDR3 is TGTGCCAGCAGCCGCCGATACACCAGGACGGGTACGCAGTATTTT.

This clonotype was seen only a few times. The V and J genes are TRBV7-2 and TRBJ1-1, with a weak D call TRBD1 (5 bases). V gave up 5 bases and J gave up 4 bases, with 20 bases separating them. Germline lookup yields CDR1 SGHTA and CDR2 FQGNSA. The CDR3 sequence is 16 residues long. In DNA form, the CDR3 reads TGTGCCAGCAGCGAATCCGGGACTTCTTCCACCACTGAAGCTTTCTTT. Encoded protein: CASSESGTSSTTEAFF.

This clonotype was seen a single time. The chain links TRBV30 to TRBJ2-1; D remains unclear. CDR1 GTSNPN and CDR2 SVGIG come from the germline V gene (reference sequence). This CDR3 region has 11 residues. V shed 5 bases and J shed 9 bases, with 11 bases lying between them. The CDR3 region is CAWGSWGEQFF. The CDR3, as DNA: TGTGCCTGGGGGTCGTGGGGTGAGCAGTTCTTC.

This chain links TRBV12-3 or TRBV12-4 with TRBJ2-5; 7 bases agree with TRBD2. Trimming at V came to 4 bases and at J to 5 bases, leaving 10 bases not matched to a gene. The CDR3 runs to 15 residues. CDR3 in DNA: TGTGCCAGCAGTTCCCTCCGGCGGGGGTGGGAGACCCAGTACTTC. Translation gives CASSSLRRGWETQYF.

The chain uses TRBV4-3 and TRBJ2-7; 8 nucleotides line up with TRBD2. The germline gives CDR1 LGHNA, CDR2 YSLEER. The CDR3 contains 16 residues. The J segment lost 7 bases and the V segment lost 1 base, leaving 12 bases of the junction unmatched. Here the CDR3 reads CASSQGLSGSYNEQYF. CDR3 nucleotide sequence: TGCGCCAGCAGCCAAGGGTTAAGCGGGAGCTACAATGAGCAGTACTTC.

V and J are TRBV29-1 and TRBJ2-1, with unresolved D. Germline V gene sequence: CDR1 SQVTM, CDR2 ANQGSEA. CDR3 length: 11 residues. V gave up 4 bases and J gave up 4 bases, with 5 bases separating them. The CDR3 reads CSVVQYNEQFF. Here the CDR3 DNA reads TGCAGCGTTGTTCAGTACAATGAGCAGTTCTTC.

V is TRBV25-1 and J is TRBJ2-5; D is ambiguous. V gave up 3 bases and J gave up 3 bases, with 11 bases separating them. The CDR3 has 14 amino acids. In germline, CDR1 is MGHDK, CDR2 SYGVNS. This CDR3 reads CASSDGQKKETQYF. In nucleotides, the CDR3 is TGTGCCAGCAGTGATGGGCAGAAGAAAGAGACCCAGTACTTC.

The chain has TRBV19 and TRBJ2-6, with 11 bases lining up with TRBD1. The length of the CDR3 is 16 residues. The germline gives CDR1 LNHDA, CDR2 SQIVND (reference sequence). V trimming: 3 bases; J trimming: 11 bases; junction bases outside the gene matches: 9. CDR3 protein: CASSIFGQGARDVLTF. The CDR3 nucleotides are TGTGCCAGTAGTATCTTCGGACAGGGGGCGCGAGACGTCCTGACTTTC.

This rearrangement joins TRBV11-2 to TRBJ2-1; the match to TRBD2 covers 8 bases. This CDR3 has 19 residues. V dropped 7 bases and J dropped 4; count of bases not matched to a gene: 21. Germline V CDR1 and CDR2: SGHAT, FQNNGV. The CDR3 spells CASTKRAGGGSSGYNEQFF. CDR3 coding DNA: TGTGCCAGCACCAAGAGGGCGGGAGGTGGAAGTAGCGGATACAATGAGCAGTTCTTC.

The J gene is TRBJ2-1, the V gene TRBV6-1, with D possibly TRBD1 on 5 matching bases. CDR1 MNHNS and CDR2 SASEGT come from the germline V gene. V lost 9 bases and J lost 0, with 12 bases in between. The CDR3 consists of 14 residues. CDR3 region: CASVQASSYNEQFF. CDR3 DNA: TGTGCCAGTGTACAGGCCAGCTCCTACAATGAGCAGTTCTTC.

This sequence joins TRBV28 and TRBJ2-6; D uncertain. Germline V lookup: CDR1 MDHEN, CDR2 SYDVKM. V was shortened by 1 base and J by 0 bases, with 10 bases between the two germline ends. The CDR3 consists of 17 residues. CDR3 DNA: TGTGCCAGCAGTTTATTCGGTAGGCCCTCTGGGGCCAACGTCCTGACTTTC. It translates to CASSLFGRPSGANVLTF.

This chain links TRBV11-2 with TRBJ2-1; the match to TRBD2 covers 9 bases. The V gene's germline CDR1 is SGHAT and CDR2 FQNNGV. This CDR3 is built from 17 residues. J gave up 2 bases and V 5 bases, and 10 bases lay outside the gene matches. In nucleotides, the CDR3 is TGTGCCAGCAGCCCCGCAGGTTCTAGCGGGACCTACAATGAGCAGTTCTTC. This codes for CASSPAGSSGTYNEQFF. The variable domain in full, with the rest retrieved from reference TRBV11-2 and TRBJ2-1, is EAGVAQSPRYKIIEKRQSVAFWCNPISGHATLYWYQQILGQGPKLLIQFQNNGVVDDSQLPKDRFSAERLKGVDSTLKIQPAKLEDSAVYLCASSPAGSSGTYNEQFFGPGTRLTVL.